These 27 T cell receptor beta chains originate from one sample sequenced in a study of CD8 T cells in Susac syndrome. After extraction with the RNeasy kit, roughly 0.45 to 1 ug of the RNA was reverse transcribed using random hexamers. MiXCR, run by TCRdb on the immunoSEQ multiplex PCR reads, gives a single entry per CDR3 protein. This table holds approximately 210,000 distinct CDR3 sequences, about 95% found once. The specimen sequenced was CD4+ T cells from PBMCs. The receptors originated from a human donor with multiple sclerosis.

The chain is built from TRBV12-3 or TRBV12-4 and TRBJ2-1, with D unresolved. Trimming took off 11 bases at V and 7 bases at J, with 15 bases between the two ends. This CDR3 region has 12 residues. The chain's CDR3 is CAPRFGFNEQFF. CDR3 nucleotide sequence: TGTGCCCCCCGGTTCGGGTTTAATGAGCAGTTCTTC.

The CDR3 here is CSASGASGRETQYF. The CDR3 DNA reads TGCAGTGCTAGTGGGGCCTCCGGACGCGAGACCCAGTACTTC. This chain links TRBV20-1 with TRBJ2-5, with D perhaps matching TRBD1 (5 bases). The CDR3 runs to 14 residues. Germline CDR1 is DFQATT and CDR2 is SNEGSKA (reference sequence). The V gene lost 3 bases and the J gene lost 5 bases, with 16 bases spanning the gap.

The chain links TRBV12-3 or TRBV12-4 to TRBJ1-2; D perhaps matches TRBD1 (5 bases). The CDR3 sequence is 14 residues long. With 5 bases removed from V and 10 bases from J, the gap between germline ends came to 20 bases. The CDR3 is CASSDDSTASVYTF. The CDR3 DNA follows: TGTGCCAGCAGTGACGACAGTACGGCGAGTGTCTACACCTTC.

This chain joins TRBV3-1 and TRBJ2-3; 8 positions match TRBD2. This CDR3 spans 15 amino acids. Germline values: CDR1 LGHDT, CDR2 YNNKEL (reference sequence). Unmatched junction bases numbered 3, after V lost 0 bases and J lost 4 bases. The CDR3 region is CASSQDAGGADTQYF. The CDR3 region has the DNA TGTGCCAGCAGCCAAGATGCCGGGGGGGCAGATACGCAGTATTTT.

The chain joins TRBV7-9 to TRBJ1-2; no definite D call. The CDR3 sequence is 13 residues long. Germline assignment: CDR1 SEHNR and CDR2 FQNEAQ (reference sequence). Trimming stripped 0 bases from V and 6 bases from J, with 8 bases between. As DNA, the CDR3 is TGTGCCAGCAGCTTAGCTGGCCAGGATGGCTACACCTTC. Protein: CASSLAGQDGYTF.

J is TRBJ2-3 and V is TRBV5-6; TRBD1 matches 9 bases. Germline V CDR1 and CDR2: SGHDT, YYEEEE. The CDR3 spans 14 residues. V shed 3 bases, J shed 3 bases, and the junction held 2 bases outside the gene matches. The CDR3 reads CASSYGQGTDTQYF. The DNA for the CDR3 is TGTGCCAGCAGCTATGGACAGGGGACAGATACGCAGTATTTT.

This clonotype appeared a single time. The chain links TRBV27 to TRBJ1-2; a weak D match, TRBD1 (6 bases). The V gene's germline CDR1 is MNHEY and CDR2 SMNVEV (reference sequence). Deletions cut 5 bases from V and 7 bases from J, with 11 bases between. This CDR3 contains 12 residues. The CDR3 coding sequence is TGTGCCAGCAGTACAACAGGGCGTGGCTACACCTTC. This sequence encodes CASSTTGRGYTF.

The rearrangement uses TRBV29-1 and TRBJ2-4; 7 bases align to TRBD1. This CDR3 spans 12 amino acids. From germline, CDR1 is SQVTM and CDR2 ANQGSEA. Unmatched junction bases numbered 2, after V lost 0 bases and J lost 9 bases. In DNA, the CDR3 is TGCAGCGTTGAAGATGGACAGGCCATTCAGTACTTC. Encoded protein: CSVEDGQAIQYF.

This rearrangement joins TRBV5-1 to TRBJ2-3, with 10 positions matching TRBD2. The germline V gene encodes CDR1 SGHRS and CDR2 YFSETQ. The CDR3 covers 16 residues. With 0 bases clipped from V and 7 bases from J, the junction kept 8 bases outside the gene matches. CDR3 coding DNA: TGCGCCAGCAGCTTGGAACTAGCGGGGACCATGAATACGCAGTATTTT. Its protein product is CASSLELAGTMNTQYF.

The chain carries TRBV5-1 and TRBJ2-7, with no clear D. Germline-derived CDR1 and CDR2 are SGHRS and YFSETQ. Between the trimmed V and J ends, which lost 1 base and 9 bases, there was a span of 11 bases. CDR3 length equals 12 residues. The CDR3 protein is CASSLPDSGQYF. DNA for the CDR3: TGCGCCAGCAGCTTGCCAGATAGTGGGCAGTACTTC. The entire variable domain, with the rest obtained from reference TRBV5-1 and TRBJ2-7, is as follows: KAGVTQTPRYLIKTRGQQVTLSCSPISGHRSVSWYQQTPGQGLQFLFEYFSETQRNKGNFPGRFSGRQFSNSRSEMNVSTLELGDSALYLCASSLPDSGQYFGPGTRLTVT.

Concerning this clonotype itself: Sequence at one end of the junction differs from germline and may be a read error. CDR3 in amino acids: CASSQALRVEKLLF. CDR3 coding DNA: TGCGCCAGCAGCCAAGCGCTGCGGGTTGAAAAACTGCTTTTT. V usage is TRBV4-1 and J usage is TRBJ1-4; no clear D gene. The CDR3 is 14 residues long. CDR1 MGHRA and CDR2 YSYEKL come from the germline V gene.

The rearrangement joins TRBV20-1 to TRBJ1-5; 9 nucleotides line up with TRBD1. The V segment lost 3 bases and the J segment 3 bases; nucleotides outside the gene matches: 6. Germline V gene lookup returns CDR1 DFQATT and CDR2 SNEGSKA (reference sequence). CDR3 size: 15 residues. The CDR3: CSARDRGLDNQPQHF. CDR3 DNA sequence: TGCAGTGCTAGGGACAGGGGATTAGACAATCAGCCCCAGCATTTT.

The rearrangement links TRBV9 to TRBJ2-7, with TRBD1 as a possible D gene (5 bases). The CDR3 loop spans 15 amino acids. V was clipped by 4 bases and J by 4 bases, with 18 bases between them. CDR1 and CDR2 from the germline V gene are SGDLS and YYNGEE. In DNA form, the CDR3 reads TGTGCCAGCAGCTCAGACAGAGCCTCCCTTTACGAGCAGTACTTC. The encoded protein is CASSSDRASLYEQYF.

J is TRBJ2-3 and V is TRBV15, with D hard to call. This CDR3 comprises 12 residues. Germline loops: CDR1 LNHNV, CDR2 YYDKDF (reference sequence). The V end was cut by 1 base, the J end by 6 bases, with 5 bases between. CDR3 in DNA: TGTGCCACCAGCAGAGCTGCGGATACGCAGTATTTT. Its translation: CATSRAADTQYF.

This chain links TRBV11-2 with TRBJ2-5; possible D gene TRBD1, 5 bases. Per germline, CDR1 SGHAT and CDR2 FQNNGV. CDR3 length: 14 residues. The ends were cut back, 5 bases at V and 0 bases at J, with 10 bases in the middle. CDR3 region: CASSPQAYQETQYF. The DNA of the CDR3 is TGTGCCAGCAGCCCACAGGCGTACCAAGAGACCCAGTACTTC.

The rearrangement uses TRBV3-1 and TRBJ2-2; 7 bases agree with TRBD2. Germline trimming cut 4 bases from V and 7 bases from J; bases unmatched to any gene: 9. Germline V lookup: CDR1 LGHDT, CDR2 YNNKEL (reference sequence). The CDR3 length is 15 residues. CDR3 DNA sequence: TGTGCCAGCAGCCCCCGACTAGCTGGGGACGGGGAGCTGTTTTTT. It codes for CASSPRLAGDGELFF.

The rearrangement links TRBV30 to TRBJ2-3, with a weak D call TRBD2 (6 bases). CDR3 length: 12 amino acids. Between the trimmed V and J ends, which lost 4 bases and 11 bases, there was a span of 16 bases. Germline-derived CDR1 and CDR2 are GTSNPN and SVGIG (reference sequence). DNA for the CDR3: TGTGCCTGGACCCGCAGGGACTCGGGGCAGTATTTT. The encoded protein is CAWTRRDSGQYF.

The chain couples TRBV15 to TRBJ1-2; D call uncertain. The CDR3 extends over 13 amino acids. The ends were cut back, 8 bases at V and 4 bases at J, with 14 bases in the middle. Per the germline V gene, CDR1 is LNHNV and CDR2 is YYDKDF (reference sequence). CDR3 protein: CATSSAGVYGYTF. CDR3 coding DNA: TGTGCCACCTCAAGTGCAGGCGTCTATGGCTACACCTTC. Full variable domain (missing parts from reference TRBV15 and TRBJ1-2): DAMVIQNPRYQVTQFGKPVTLSCSQTLNHNVMYWYQQKSSQAPKLLFHYYDKDFNNEADTPDNFQSRRPNTSFCFLDIRSPGLGDTAMYLCATSSAGVYGYTFGSGTRLTVV.

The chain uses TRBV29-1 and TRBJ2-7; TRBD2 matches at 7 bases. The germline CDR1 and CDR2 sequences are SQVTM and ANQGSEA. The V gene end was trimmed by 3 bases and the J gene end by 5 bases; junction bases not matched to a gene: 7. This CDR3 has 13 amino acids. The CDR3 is CSVDSGGGHEQYF. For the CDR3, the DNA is TGCAGCGTTGACTCGGGAGGCGGCCACGAGCAGTACTTC.

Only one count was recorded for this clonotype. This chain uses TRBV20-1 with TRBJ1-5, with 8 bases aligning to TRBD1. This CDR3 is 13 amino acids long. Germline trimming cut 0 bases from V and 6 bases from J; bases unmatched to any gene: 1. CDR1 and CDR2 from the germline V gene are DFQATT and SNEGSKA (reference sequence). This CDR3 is CSARETGVQPQHF. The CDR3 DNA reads TGCAGTGCTAGAGAGACAGGGGTTCAGCCCCAGCATTTT.

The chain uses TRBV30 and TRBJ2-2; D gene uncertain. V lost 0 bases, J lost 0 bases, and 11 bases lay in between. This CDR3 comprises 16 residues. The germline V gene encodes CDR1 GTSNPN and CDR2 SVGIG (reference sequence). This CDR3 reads CAWSVNLPANTGELFF. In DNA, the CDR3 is TGTGCCTGGAGTGTAAACTTACCTGCGAACACCGGGGAGCTGTTTTTT.

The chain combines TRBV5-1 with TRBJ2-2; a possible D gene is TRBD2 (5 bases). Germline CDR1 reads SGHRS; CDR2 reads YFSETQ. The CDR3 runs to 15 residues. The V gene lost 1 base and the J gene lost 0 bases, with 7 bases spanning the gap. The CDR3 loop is CASSLSGANTGELFF. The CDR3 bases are TGCGCCAGCAGCTTGAGCGGAGCGAACACCGGGGAGCTGTTTTTT.

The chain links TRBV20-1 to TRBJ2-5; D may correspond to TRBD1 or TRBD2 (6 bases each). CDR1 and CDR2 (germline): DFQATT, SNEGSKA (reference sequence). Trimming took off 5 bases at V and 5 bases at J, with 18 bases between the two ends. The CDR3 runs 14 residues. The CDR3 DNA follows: TGCAGTGCTTCCCGAGGGGGGCCGAGGGAGACCCAGTACTTC. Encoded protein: CSASRGGPRETQYF.

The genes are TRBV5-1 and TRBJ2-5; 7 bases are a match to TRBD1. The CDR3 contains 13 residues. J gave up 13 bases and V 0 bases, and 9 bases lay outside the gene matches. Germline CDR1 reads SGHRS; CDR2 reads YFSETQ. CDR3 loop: CASSLDPQGVLYF. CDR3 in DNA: TGCGCCAGCAGCTTGGATCCTCAGGGGGTCTTGTACTTC. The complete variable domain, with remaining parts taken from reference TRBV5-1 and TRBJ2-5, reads KAGVTQTPRYLIKTRGQQVTLSCSPISGHRSVSWYQQTPGQGLQFLFEYFSETQRNKGNFPGRFSGRQFSNSRSEMNVSTLELGDSALYLCASSLDPQGVLYFGPGTRLLVL.

The CDR3 is CASSQGSWGSYEQYF. For the CDR3, the DNA is TGTGCCAGCAGCCAAGGTTCGTGGGGAAGCTACGAGCAGTACTTC. The rearrangement uses TRBV3-1 and TRBJ2-7, with D uncertain. The V gene's germline CDR1 is LGHDT and CDR2 YNNKEL (reference sequence). This CDR3 is 15 amino acids long. Trimming took off 1 base at V and 3 bases at J, with 13 bases between the two ends.

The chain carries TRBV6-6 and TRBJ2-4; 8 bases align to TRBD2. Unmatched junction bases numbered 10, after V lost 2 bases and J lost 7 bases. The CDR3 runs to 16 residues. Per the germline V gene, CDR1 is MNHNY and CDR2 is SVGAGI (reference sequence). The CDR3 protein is CASSYSLGTRRNIQYF. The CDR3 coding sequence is TGTGCCAGCAGTTACAGTCTCGGGACTAGAAGGAACATTCAGTACTTC.

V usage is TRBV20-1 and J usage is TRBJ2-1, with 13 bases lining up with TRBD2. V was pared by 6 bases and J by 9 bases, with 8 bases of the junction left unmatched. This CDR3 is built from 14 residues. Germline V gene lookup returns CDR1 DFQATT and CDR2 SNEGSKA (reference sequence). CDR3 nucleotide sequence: TGCAGTGCACTGAGGACTAGCGGGAGCGGTGAGCAGTTCTTC. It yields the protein CSALRTSGSGEQFF.